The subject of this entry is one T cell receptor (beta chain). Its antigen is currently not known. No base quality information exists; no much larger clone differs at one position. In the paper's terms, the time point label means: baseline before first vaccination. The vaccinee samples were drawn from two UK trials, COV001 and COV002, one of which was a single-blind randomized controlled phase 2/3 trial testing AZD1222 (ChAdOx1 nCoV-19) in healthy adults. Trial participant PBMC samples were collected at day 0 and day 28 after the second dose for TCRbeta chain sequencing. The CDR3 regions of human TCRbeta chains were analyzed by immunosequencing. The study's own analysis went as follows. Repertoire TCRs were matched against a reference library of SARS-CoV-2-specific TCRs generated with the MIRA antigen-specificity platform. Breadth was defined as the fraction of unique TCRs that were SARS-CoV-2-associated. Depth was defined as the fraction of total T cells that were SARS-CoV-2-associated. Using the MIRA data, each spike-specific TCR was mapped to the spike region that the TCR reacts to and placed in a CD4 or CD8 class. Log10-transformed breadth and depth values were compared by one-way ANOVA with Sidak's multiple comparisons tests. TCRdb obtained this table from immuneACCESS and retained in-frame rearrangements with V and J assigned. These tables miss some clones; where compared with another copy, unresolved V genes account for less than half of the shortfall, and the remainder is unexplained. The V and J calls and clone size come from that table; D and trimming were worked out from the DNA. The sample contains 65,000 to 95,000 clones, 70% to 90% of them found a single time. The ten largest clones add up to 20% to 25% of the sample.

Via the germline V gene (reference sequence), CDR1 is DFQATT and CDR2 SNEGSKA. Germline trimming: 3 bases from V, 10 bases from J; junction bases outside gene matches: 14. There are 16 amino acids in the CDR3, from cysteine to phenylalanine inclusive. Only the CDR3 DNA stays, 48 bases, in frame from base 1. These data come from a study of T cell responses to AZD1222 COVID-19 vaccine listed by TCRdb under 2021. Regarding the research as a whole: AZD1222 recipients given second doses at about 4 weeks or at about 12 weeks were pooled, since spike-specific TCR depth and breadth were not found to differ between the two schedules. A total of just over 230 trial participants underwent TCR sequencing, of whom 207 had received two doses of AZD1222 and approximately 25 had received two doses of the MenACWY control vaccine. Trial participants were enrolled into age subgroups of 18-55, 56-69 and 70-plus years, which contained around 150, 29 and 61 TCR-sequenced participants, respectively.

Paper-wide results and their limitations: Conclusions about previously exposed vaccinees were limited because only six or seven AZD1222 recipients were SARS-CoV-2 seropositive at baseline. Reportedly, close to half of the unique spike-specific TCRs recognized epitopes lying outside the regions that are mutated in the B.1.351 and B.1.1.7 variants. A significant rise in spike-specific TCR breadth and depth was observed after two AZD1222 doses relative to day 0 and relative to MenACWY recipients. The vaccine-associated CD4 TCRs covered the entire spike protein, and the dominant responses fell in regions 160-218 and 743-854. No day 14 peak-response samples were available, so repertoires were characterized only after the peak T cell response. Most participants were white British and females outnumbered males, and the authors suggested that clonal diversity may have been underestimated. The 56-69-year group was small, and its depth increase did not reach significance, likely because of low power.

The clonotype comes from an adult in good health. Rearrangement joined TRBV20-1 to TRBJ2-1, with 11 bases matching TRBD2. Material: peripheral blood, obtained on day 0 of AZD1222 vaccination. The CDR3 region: CSASGGSGLAVLEQFF. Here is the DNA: TGCAGTGCTAGTGGGGGTTCGGGACTAGCGGTCTTAGAGCAGTTCTTC.